This T cell receptor (beta chain) was obtained from a study of blood T cell repertoires in COVID-19. Study-wide context: The analysed material was cDNA or gDNA that came from T cells, B-cell-depleted T cells, or PBMCs.

Sequencing was performed with immunoSEQ multiplex PCR; in TCRdb, only in-frame clones are kept and a portion is missing. The sample holds approximately 470,000 clones, 80% to 90% seen once. The CDR3 consists of 11 residues. Looked up from germline, CDR1 is MNHEY and CDR2 is SMNVEV (reference sequence). V was shortened by 6 bases and J by 2 bases, with 4 bases between the two germline ends. The V and J genes are TRBV27 and TRBJ2-5; D uncertain. The TCR originated in a human donor in a cohort sampled during active COVID-19. The sample was peripheral blood. The CDR3 region has the DNA TGTGCCAGCAGACAGCAAGAGACCCAGTACTTC. Translated, it gives CASRQQETQYF.